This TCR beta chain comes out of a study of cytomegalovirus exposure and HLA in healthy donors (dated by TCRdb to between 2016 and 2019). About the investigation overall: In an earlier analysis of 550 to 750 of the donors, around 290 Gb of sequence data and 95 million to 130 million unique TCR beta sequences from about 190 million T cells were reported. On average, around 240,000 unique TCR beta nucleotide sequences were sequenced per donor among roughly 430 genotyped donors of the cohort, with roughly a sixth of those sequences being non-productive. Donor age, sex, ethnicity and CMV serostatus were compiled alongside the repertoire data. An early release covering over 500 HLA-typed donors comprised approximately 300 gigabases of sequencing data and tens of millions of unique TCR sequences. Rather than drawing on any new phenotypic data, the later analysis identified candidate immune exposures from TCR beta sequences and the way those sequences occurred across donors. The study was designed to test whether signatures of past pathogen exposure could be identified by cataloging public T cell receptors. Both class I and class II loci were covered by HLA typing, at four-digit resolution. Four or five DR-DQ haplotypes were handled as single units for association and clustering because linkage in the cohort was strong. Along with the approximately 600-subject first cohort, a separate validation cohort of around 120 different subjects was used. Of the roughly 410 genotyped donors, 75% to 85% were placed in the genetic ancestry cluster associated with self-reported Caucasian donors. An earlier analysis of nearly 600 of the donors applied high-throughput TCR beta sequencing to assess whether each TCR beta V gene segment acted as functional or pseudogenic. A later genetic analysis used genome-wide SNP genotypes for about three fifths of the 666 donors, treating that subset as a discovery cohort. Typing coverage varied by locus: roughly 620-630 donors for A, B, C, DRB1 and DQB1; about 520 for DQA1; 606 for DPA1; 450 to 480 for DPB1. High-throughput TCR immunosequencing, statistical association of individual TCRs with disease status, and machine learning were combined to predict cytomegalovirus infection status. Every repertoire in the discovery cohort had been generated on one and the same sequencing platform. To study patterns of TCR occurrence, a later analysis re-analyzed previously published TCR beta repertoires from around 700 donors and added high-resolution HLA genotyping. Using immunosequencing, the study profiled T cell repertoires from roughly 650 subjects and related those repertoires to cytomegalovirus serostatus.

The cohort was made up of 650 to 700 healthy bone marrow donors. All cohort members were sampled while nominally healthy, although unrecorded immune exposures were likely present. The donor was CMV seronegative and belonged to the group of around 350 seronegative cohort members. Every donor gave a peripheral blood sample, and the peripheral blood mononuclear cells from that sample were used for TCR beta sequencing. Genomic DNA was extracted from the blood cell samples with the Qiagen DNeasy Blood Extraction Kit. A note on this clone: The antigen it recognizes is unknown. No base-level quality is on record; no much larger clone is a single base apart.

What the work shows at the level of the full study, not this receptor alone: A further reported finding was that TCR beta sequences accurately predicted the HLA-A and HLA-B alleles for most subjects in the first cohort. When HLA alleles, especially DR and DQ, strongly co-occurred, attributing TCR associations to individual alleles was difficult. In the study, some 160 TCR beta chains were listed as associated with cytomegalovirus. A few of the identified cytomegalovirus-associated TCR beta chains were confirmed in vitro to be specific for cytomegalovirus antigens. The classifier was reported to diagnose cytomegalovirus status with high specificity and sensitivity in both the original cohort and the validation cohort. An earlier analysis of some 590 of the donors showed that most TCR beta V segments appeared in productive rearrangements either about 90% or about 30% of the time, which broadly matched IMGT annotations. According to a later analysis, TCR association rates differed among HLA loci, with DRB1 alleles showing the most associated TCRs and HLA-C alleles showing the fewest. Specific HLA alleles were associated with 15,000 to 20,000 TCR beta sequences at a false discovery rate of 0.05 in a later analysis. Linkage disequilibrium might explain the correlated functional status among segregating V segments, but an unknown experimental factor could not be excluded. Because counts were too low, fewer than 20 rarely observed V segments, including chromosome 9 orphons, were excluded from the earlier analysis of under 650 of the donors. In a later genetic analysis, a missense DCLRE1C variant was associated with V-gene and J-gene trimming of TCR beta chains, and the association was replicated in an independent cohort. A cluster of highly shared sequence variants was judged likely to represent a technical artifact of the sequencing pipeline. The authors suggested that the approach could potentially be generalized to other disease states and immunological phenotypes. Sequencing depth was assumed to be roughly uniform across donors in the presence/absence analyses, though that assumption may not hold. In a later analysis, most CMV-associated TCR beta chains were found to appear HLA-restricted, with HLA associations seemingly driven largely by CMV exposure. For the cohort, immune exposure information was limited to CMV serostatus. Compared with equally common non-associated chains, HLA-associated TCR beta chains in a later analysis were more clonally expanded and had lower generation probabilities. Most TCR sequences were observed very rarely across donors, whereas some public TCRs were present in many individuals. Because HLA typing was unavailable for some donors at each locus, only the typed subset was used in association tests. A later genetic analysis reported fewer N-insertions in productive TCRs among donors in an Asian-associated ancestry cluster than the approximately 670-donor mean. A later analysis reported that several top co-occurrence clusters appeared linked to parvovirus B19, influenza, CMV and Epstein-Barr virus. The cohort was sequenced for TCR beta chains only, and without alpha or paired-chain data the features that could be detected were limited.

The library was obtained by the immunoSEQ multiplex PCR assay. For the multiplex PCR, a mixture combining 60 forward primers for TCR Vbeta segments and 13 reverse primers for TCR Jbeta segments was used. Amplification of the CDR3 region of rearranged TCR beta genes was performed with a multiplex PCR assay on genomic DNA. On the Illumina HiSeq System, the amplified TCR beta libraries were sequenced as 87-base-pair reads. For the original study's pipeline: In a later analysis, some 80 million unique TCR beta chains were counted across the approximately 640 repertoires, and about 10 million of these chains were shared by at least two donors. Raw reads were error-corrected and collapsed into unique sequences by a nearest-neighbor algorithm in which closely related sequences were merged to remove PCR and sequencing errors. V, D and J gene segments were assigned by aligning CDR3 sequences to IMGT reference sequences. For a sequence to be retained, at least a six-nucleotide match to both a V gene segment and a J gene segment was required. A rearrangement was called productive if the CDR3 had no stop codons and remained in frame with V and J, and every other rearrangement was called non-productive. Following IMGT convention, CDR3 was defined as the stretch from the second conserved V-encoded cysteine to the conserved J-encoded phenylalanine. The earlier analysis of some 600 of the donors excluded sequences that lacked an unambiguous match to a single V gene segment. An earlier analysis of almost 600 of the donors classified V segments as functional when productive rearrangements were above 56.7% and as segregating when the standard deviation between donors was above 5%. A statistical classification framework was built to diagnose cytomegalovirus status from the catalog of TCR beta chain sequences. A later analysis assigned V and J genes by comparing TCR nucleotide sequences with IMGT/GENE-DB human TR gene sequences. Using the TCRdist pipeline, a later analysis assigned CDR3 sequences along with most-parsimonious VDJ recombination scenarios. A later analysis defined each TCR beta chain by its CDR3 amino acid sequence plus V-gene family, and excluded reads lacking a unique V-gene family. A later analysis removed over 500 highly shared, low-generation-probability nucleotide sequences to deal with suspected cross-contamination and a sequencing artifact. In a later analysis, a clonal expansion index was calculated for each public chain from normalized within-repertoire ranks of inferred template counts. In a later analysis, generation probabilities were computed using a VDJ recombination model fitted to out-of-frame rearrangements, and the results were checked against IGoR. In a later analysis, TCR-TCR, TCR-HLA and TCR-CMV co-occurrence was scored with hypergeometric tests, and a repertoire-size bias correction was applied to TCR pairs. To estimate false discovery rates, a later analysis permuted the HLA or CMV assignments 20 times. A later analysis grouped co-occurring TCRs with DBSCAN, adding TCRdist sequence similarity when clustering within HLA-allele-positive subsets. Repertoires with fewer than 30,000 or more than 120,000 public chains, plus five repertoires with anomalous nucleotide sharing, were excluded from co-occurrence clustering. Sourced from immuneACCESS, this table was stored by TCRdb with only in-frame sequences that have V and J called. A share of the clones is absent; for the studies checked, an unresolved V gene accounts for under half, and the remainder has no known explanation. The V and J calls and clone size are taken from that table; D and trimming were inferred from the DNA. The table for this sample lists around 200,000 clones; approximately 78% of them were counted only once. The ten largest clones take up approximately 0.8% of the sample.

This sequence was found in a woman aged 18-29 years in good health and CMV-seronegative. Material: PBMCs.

The nucleotides are TGTGCCAGCTCACCCAACCGGGACAGCGGCTACGAGCAGTACTTC. It codes for CASSPNRDSGYEQYF. The sequence is built from TRBV18 and TRBJ2-7, with 7 bases aligning to TRBD1. The CDR3 has 15 amino acids, counting the end cysteine and phenylalanine. The read is trimmed to its CDR3 DNA, 45 bases read in frame from base 1. From a lookup of the germline V gene, CDR1 and CDR2 are KGHSH and LQKENI. The junction shows trimming of 3 bases on V and 3 bases on J, and the gene matches do not reach 8 bases of it. The full variable domain, with segments outside the CDR3 supplied by the reference TRBV18 and TRBJ2-7 proteins, appears as NAGVMQNPRHLVRRRGQEARLRCSPMKGHSHVYWYRQLPEEGLKFMVYLQKENIIDESGMPKERFSAEFPKEGPSILRIQQVVRGDSAAYFCASSPNRDSGYEQYFGPGTRLTVT.